A selection of T cell receptor beta chains follows, all from one sample in a study of T cell responses to AZD1222 COVID-19 vaccine. Some clones are missing from TCRdb's copy, which holds only in-frame ones; the method was immunoSEQ multiplex PCR. The table has some 120,000 clones, about 89% seen once; the top ten hold about 1.4%. The material was peripheral blood, obtained on day 0 of AZD1222 vaccination. All receptors come from an adult in good health. CDR3s leave out the opening cysteine and the closing phenylalanine or tryptophan. The order of the fields is clone size, V gene, CDR3 length, D gene, CDR3 protein. The D gene is left open where the match is weak. Clone sizes are given selectively: once, few, many, or a class where the clone is expanded.

>.|TRBV11-3|15|TRBD2
ASSFAGTSGNTGELF
>.|TRBV28|12|TRBD2
ASSHREAGETQY
>.|TRBV6-6|12|.
ASSLLYSNQPQH
>.|TRBV4-3|15|.
ASSQEALGFGKNIQY
>.|TRBV11-1|9|.
ASTRLTEAF
>few|TRBV28|15|.
ASKSPLGLATTGELF
>.|TRBV3-1/TRBV3-2|15|TRBD1
ASSQGWDSSDNSPLH
>.|TRBV11-3|9|.
ASSFRTETF
>.|TRBV5-1|13|TRBD1
ASSLDGTDIGGYT
>.|TRBV6-6|11|.
ATTFRENTEAF
>.|TRBV6-5|12|.
ASSSGRGSYGYT
>.|TRBV6-5|10|.
ASNRWGGGYT
>.|TRBV7-9|16|.
ASSLTAGLKYLGNTIY
>.|TRBV30|15|TRBD2
AWSVVRREGRLNEQF
>.|TRBV5-1|13|.
ASSLDVGSGTEAF
>.|TRBV27|11|.
ASSFRGPYEQF
>.|TRBV24-1|14|TRBD1
ATSDPLGQGAGEQY
>.|TRBV7-8|15|TRBD2
ASSLERLAGGANEQF
>.|TRBV20-1|14|.
SASSSRDFNRETQY
>.|TRBV19|13|.
ASRGWHGLNSPLH
>.|TRBV6-5|11|.
ASSLGGNTEAF
>.|TRBV5-4|17|TRBD2
ASSLATSGSILTYNEQF
>.|TRBV6-1|18|.
ASSEAPPGEGLSSYNEQF
>.|TRBV19|12|.
ASSIKASTYEQY
>.|TRBV9|14|TRBD2
ASSVAASGSQETQY
>.|TRBV20-1|9|.
SASTHYGYT
>.|TRBV28|10|.
ASSLMNTEAF
>.|TRBV11-3|11|.
ASRVATGVEQY
>.|TRBV19|13|TRBD2
ASSIRLAGGYEQY
>.|TRBV6-5|14|.
ASSYSGFLPHSPLH
>.|TRBV10-2|10|TRBD1
ASMRGLDGYT
>few|TRBV6-5|12|TRBD1
ASSVTGGYTEAF
>.|TRBV20-1|11|TRBD2
SASPGLVYEQY
>once|TRBV19|14|TRBD1
ASSKGGSGGYNEQF
>.|TRBV4-3|16|.
ASSYTYPSAPPGYEQY
>.|TRBV4-3|14|TRBD1
ASSQDAGTGGSPLH
>.|TRBV12-3/TRBV12-4|11|.
ASSFRENEKLF
>once|TRBV4-3|12|.
ASSQDPDLYEQY
>.|TRBV29-1|12|.
SAETGERGNTIY
>.|TRBV10-1|13|.
ASSVRQVKDQPQH
>.|TRBV15|14|.
ATSRDHGSSGNTIY
>.|TRBV7-8|14|.
ASSTRGRTPTGELF
>.|TRBV15|14|.
ATSGSPGESTDTQY
>once|TRBV5-8|12|.
ASSSTGSSYEQY
>.|TRBV3-1/TRBV3-2|17|.
ASSPTVPGRDSGANVLT
>.|TRBV7-9|11|TRBD2
ASSSGLEETQY
>.|TRBV6-5|12|.
ASSFGEMAYEQY